One and the same sample provided the 10 T cell receptor beta chains below, sequenced in a study of Graves' ophthalmopathy and Graves' hyperthyroidism. Using RNA transcripts, the TCR beta CDR3 regions were amplified. The authors performed first-round RT-PCR with HTBI primers and then a second-round multiplex PCR. Via MiXCR, TCRdb re-called the multiplex PCR reads, giving one row per CDR3 protein. Of roughly 50,000 distinct CDR3 sequences in the sample, 50% were seen once. Sample: peripheral blood. All receptors come from an adult man with Graves' ophthalmopathy.

The V call is TRBV5-5, the J call TRBJ2-3; the match to TRBD1 covers 7 bases. Germline-derived CDR1 and CDR2 are SGHKS and YYEKEE (reference sequence). The CDR3 has 15 residues. V lost 4 bases and J lost 5; bases outside the gene matches: 10. CDR3 in DNA: TGTGCCAGCAGCCCCCCGGGACAGCTAAGAGATACGCAGTATTTT. Protein sequence: CASSPPGQLRDTQYF.

The V gene is TRBV6-1, the J gene TRBJ2-7; 8 bases match TRBD1. Germline CDR1 MNHNS, CDR2 SASEGT. With V trimmed by 4 bases and J by 0 bases, 5 bases remained unmatched. The CDR3 contains 15 residues. The CDR3 spells CASSGFQGASYEQYF. CDR3 nucleotide sequence: TGTGCCAGCAGTGGTTTCCAGGGGGCCTCCTACGAGCAGTACTTC.

The genes are TRBV6-4 and TRBJ2-1; 7 bases fit TRBD1. The CDR3 runs to 13 residues. Germline V gene data show CDR1 as MRHNA and CDR2 as SNTAGT. Trimming took 2 bases from V and 5 from J; bases not matched to a gene: 0. The CDR3 is CASSDRGHNEQFF. For the CDR3, the DNA is TGTGCCAGCAGTGACAGGGGGCACAATGAGCAGTTCTTC.

This clonotype was counted many times. The rearrangement uses TRBV6-1 and TRBJ1-4; no definite D call. Trimming left V 7 bases short and J 6 bases short, with 3 bases between. Germline V CDR1 and CDR2: MNHNS, SASEGT. The CDR3 length is 10 residues. The CDR3 protein is CASKDEKLFF. The CDR3 bases are TGTGCCAGCAAGGATGAAAAACTGTTTTTT.

As for this clonotype: Lacking the conserved final phenylalanine or tryptophan, this CDR3 likely reflects a read error. The DNA is left out, because the CDR3 cannot be placed on it with certainty; the CDR3 is given as TCRdb lists it. The chain uses TRBV7-3 and TRBJ2-7; TRBD2 is the table's D call and was not checked against the DNA. A total of 8 residues make up the CDR3, ends included. CDR1 and CDR2 from the germline V gene are SGHTA and FQGTGA. The CDR3 spells CASSLFGS.

At least ten counts were recorded for this clonotype. This chain uses TRBV7-9 with TRBJ2-1, with TRBD1 matching 8 bases. Germline V CDR1 and CDR2: SEHNR, FQNEAQ (reference sequence). The CDR3 length is 15 residues. J gave up 9 bases and V 5 bases, and 12 bases lay outside the gene matches. The DNA for the CDR3 is TGTGCCAGCAGCGACGGGACAGGAGAGAGCAGTGAGCAGTTCTTC. As protein: CASSDGTGESSEQFF.

The sample holds many counts of this clonotype. V usage is TRBV2 and J usage is TRBJ2-7, with 7 bases aligning to TRBD2. V lost 4 bases and J lost 6; bases outside the gene matches: 9. The CDR3 loop spans 14 amino acids. The germline CDR1 and CDR2 sequences are SNHLY and FYNNEI. The CDR3 sequence is CASSVSGELGEQYF. CDR3 nucleotides: TGTGCCAGCAGTGTGAGCGGGGAGCTGGGCGAGCAGTACTTC.

The chain is built from TRBV5-6 and TRBJ1-5, with TRBD1 matching over 8 bases. In germline, CDR1 is SGHDT, CDR2 YYEEEE. This CDR3 comprises 13 residues. The V segment lost 4 bases and the J segment 11 bases; nucleotides outside the gene matches: 8. The CDR3 nucleotides are TGTGCCAGCAGCCGATACAGGGGGGAGACCCAGCATTTT. Encoded protein: CASSRYRGETQHF.

The chain links TRBV9 to TRBJ2-7, with a tentative D call TRBD2 (7 bases). Germline V gene sequence: CDR1 SGDLS, CDR2 YYNGEE. This CDR3 is built from 16 residues. The V gene lost 3 bases and the J gene lost 6 bases, with 22 bases spanning the gap. CDR3 in amino acids: CASSAGEGRGAGEQYF. For the CDR3, the DNA is TGTGCCAGCAGCGCAGGGGAGGGACGGGGGGCGGGCGAGCAGTACTTC. Together with reference TRBV9 and TRBJ2-7, the CDR3 gives the full variable domain: DSGVTQTPKHLITATGQRVTLRCSPRSGDLSVYWYQQSLDQGLQFLIQYYNGEERAKGNILERFSAQQFPDLHSELNLSSLELGDSALYFCASSAGEGRGAGEQYFGPGTRLTVT.

The chain is built from TRBV19 and TRBJ2-7, with 10 bases that match TRBD2. This CDR3 comprises 15 residues. Germline loops: CDR1 LNHDA, CDR2 SQIVND (reference sequence). J lost 3 bases, V lost 6 bases, and 8 bases had no gene match. The chain's CDR3 is CASSLSGRAFYEQYF. The CDR3 DNA sequence: TGTGCCAGTAGCCTAAGCGGGAGGGCCTTCTACGAGCAGTACTTC.